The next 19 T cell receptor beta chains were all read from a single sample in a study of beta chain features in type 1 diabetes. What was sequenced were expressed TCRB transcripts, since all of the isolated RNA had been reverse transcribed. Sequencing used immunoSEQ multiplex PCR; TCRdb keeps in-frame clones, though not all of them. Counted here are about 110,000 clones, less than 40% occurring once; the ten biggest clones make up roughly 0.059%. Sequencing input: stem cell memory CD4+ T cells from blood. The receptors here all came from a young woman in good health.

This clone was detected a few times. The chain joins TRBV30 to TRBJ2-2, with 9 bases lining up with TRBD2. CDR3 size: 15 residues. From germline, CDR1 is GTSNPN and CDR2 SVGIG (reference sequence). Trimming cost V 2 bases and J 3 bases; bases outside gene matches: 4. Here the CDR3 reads CAWSSGGKYTGELFF. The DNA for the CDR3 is TGTGCCTGGAGTAGCGGGGGGAAGTACACCGGGGAGCTGTTTTTT.

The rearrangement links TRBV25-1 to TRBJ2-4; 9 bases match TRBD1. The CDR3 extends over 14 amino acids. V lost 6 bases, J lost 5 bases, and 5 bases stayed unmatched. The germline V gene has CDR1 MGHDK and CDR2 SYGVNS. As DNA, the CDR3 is TGTGCCAGCAGCCCACAGGGGGCCGAAAACATTCAGTACTTC. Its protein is CASSPQGAENIQYF. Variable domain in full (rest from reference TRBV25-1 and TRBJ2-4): EADIYQTPRYLVIGTGKKITLECSQTMGHDKMYWYQQDPGMELHLIHYSYGVNSTEKGDLSSESTVSRIRTEHFPLTLESARPSHTSQYLCASSPQGAENIQYFGAGTRLSVL.

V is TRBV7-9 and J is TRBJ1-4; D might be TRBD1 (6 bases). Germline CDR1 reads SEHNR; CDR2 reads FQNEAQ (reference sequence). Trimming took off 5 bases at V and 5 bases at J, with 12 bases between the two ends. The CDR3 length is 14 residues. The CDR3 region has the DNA TGTGCCAGCAGCGTACAGGGTTTCAATGAAAAACTGTTTTTT. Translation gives CASSVQGFNEKLFF.

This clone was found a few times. CDR3 in amino acids: CASSLVPYNEQFF. CDR3 DNA sequence: TGTGCCAGCAGCTTAGTCCCTTACAATGAGCAGTTCTTC. The chain joins TRBV7-2 to TRBJ2-1, with no clear D. The CDR3 is made up of 13 amino acids. Between the trimmed V and J ends, which lost 1 base and 4 bases, there was a span of 5 bases. Germline assignment: CDR1 SGHTA and CDR2 FQGNSA.

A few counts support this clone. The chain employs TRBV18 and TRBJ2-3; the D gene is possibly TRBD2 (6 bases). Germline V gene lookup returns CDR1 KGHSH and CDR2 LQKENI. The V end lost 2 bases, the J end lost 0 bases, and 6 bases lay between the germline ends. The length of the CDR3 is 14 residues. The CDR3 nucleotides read TGTGCCAGCTCACCAGGGACTAGCACAGATACGCAGTATTTT. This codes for CASSPGTSTDTQYF.

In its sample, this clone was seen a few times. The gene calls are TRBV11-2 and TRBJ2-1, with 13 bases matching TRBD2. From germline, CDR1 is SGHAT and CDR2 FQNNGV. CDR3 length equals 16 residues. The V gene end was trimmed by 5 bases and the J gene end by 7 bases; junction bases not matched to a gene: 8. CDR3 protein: CASSPPGLAGRNEQFF. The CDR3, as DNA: TGTGCCAGCAGCCCTCCGGGACTAGCGGGGAGGAATGAGCAGTTCTTC.

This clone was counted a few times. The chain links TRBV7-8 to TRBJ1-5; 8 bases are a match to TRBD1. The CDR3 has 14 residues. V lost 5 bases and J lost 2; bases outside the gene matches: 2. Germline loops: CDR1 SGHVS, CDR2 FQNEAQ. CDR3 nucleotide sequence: TGTGCCAGCAGCCCGGACAGGGGCAATCAGCCCCAGCATTTT. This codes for CASSPDRGNQPQHF.

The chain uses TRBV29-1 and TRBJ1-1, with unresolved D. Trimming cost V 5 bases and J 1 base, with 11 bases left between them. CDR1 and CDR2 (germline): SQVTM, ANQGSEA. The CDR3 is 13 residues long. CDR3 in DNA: TGCAGCGTTTGGGGAGGCGGGAACACTGAAGCTTTCTTT. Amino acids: CSVWGGGNTEAFF.

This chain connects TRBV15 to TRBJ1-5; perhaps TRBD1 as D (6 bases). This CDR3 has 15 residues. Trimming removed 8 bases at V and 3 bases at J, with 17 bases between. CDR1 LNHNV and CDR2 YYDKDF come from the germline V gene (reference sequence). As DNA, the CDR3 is TGTGCCACCGGAAAACGCCGGGACACCAATCAGCCCCAGCATTTT. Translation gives CATGKRRDTNQPQHF.

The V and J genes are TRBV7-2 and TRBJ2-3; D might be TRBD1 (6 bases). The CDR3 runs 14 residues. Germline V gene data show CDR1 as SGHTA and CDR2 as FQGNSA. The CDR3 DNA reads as TGTGCAAGCTCGTATAGGGGGAGTGGAGATACGCAGTATTTT. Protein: CASSYRGSGDTQYF.

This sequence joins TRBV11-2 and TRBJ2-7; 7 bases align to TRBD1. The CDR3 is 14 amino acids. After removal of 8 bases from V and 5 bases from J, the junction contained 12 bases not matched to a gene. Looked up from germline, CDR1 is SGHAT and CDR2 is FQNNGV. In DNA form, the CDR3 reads TGTGCCAGCTCCTATTTGACAGGGCCCCACGAGCAGTACTTC. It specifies CASSYLTGPHEQYF. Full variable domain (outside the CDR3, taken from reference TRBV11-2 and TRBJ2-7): EAGVAQSPRYKIIEKRQSVAFWCNPISGHATLYWYQQILGQGPKLLIQFQNNGVVDDSQLPKDRFSAERLKGVDSTLKIQPAKLEDSAVYLCASSYLTGPHEQYFGPGTRLTVT.

In DNA form, the CDR3 reads TGCGCCAGCAGCTTGCATGCTACAGCCGCAACTTCAAATGAAAAACTGTTTTTT. Its protein product is CASSLHATAATSNEKLFF. The chain has TRBV5-1 and TRBJ1-4; the D is unclear. This CDR3 spans 18 amino acids. V lost 1 base, J lost 5 bases, and 21 bases lay in between. Looked up from germline, CDR1 is SGHRS and CDR2 is YFSETQ.

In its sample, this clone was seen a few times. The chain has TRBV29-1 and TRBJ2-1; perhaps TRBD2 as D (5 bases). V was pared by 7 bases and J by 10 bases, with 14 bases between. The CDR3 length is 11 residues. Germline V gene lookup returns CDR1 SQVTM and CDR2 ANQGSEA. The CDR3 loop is CSGIGVREQFF. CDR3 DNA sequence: TGCAGCGGTATCGGGGTTCGGGAGCAGTTCTTC.

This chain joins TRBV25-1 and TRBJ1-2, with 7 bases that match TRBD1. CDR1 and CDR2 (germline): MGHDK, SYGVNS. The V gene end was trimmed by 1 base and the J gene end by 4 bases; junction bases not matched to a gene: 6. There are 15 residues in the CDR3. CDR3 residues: CASSEFAGGVYGYTF. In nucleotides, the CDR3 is TGTGCCAGCAGTGAATTCGCAGGGGGTGTCTATGGCTACACCTTC.

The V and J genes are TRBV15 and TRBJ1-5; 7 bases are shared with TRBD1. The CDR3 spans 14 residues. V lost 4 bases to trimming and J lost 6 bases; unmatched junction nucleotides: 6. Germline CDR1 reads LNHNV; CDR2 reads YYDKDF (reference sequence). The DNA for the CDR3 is TGTGCCACCAGCACCGACAGGGCGGCTCAGCCCCAGCATTTT. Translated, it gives CATSTDRAAQPQHF.

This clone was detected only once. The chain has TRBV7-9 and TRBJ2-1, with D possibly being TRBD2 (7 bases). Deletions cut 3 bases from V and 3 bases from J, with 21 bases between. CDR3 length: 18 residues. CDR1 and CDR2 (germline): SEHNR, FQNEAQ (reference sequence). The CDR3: CASSFHPLGGRLYNEQFF. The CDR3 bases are TGTGCCAGCAGCTTTCACCCCCTGGGGGGGCGACTCTACAATGAGCAGTTCTTC.

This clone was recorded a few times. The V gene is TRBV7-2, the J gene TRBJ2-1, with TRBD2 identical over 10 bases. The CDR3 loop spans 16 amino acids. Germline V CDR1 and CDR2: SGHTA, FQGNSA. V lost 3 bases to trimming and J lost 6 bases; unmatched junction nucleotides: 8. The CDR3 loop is CASSLVSGRVSNEQFF. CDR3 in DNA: TGTGCCAGCAGCTTGGTCAGCGGGAGGGTTTCCAATGAGCAGTTCTTC.

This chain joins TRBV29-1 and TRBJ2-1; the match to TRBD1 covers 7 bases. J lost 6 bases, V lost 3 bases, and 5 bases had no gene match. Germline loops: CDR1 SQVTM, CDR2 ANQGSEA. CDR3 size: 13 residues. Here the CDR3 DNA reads TGCAGCGTTGAGTATTCAGGGGGCAATGAGCAGTTCTTC. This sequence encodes CSVEYSGGNEQFF.

CDR3 sequence (DNA): TGTGCCAGCAGCCCGCGCTTTCGTAGCTCCTACAATGAGCAGTTCTTC. Translating it yields CASSPRFRSSYNEQFF. The J gene is TRBJ2-1, the V gene TRBV14; unclear D gene. The V end was cut by 4 bases, the J end by 0 bases, with 13 bases between. This CDR3 has 16 residues. CDR1 and CDR2 (germline): SGHDN, FVKESK.